Listed below are T cell receptor beta chains from one sample, sequenced in a study of tumor and adjacent non-tumor tissue in lung cancer. TCRdb ran MiXCR on the multiplex PCR reads and lists one entry per CDR3 protein. The table lists approximately 77,000 distinct CDR3 sequences, 70% to 90% of them singletons. Sequencing was carried out using distant non-tumor lung tissue. The origin of the receptors is a man aged 60 to 75 with non-small cell lung cancer. Each CDR3 is given without its conserved first and last residue. The order of the fields is V gene, CDR3 protein.

V gene: TRBV11-2
CDR3 protein: VSSPKGQTQY

V gene: TRBV5-1
CDR3 protein: ASSLGDRVKTQY

V gene: TRBV19
CDR3 protein: TSSPRTGYNQPQH

V gene: TRBV6-2/TRBV6-3
CDR3 protein: ASWLSGNTRKLF

V gene: TRBV24-1
CDR3 protein: ATSDLQGLVLF

V gene: TRBV20-1
CDR3 protein: SARDQRAYQPQH

V gene: TRBV20-1
CDR3 protein: SARGGSGLLGKHY

V gene: TRBV5-4
CDR3 protein: ASSTPRVSENEQF

V gene: TRBV20-1
CDR3 protein: STRGGGSVRFSYEQY

V gene: TRBV6-2/TRBV6-3
CDR3 protein: ASKGLRAGAGEHY

V gene: TRBV11-3
CDR3 protein: TSSFTGEETQF

V gene: TRBV4-2
CDR3 protein: ASNQGYGYT

V gene: TRBV4-2
CDR3 protein: ASTQDTQRDSSTDTQY

V gene: TRBV11-3
CDR3 protein: ASQPITGIGAQC

V gene: TRBV20-1
CDR3 protein: SGRVQSIDTQY

V gene: TRBV20-1
CDR3 protein: SSREQGKKDYT

V gene: TRBV5-1
CDR3 protein: ASSLDSWTGGGEKLF

V gene: TRBV20-1
CDR3 protein: SARVGQGANSPLN

V gene: TRBV11-1
CDR3 protein: ARSRTSEGANTGELF

V gene: TRBV11-2
CDR3 protein: ANSEGGRSTGDLF

V gene: TRBV6-1
CDR3 protein: AGSALAGALNEQF

V gene: TRBV11-2
CDR3 protein: TSSLRGQGTQY

V gene: TRBV6-5
CDR3 protein: ASSPTPRGYGYT

V gene: TRBV5-4
CDR3 protein: AWETGGTDAQY

V gene: TRBV12-3/TRBV12-4
CDR3 protein: SSSPSRGGQHQH

V gene: TRBV20-1
CDR3 protein: SARDDRQGASYGQY

V gene: TRBV6-5
CDR3 protein: ACSYTTGSVQPKH

V gene: TRBV4-1
CDR3 protein: ASSPVTATSETQY

V gene: TRBV12-3/TRBV12-4
CDR3 protein: ASRLSGGGQPQH

V gene: TRBV6-6
CDR3 protein: ASSQLAGVHNEPF

V gene: TRBV29-1
CDR3 protein: SIVIRNTRELF

V gene: TRBV11-2
CDR3 protein: ASSFGAGPSTNTLY